This is a list of T cell receptor beta chains from one sample in a study of blood T cell repertoires in COVID-19. Data came from immunoSEQ multiplex PCR; TCRdb stores just in-frame clones and leaves some out. The sample consists of about 300,000 clones, approximately 86% of them appearing once. Sequencing was performed on peripheral blood. These receptors originate from a man aged 18 to 30 with active or convalescent COVID-19. CDR3s leave out the opening cysteine and the closing phenylalanine or tryptophan.

TRBV28	TRBJ1-4	ASYQAHGGEKLF
TRBV2	TRBJ2-5	ASRRRYGTEQETQY
TRBV7-7	TRBJ2-2	ASSSSRGRAVNGELF
TRBV2	TRBJ1-2	ASSEQANYGYT
TRBV9	TRBJ2-5	ASSVNPIQETQY
TRBV14	TRBJ1-1	ASSQVAGNAEAF
TRBV5-6	TRBJ2-3	ASRHRGTSTDTQY
TRBV5-5	TRBJ2-1	ASSQLAGVADEQF
TRBV5-1	TRBJ1-2	ASSRSSYGYT
TRBV28	TRBJ1-3	ASTPGGVGNTIY
TRBV28	TRBJ1-2	ASRKAGGAGYGYT
TRBV9	TRBJ2-2	ASSVQMNTGELF
TRBV5-1	TRBJ1-1	ASSLALGLEGTEAF
TRBV5-1	TRBJ2-7	ASSQGLPPYEQY
TRBV4-1	TRBJ1-2	ASSQEVAGNYGYT
TRBV4-3	TRBJ1-4	ASSRDTGTGGEKLF
TRBV28	TRBJ1-1	ATADTEAF
TRBV5-1	TRBJ1-5	ASSLGTGVNQPQH
TRBV5-1	TRBJ1-1	ASSPGTTNTEAF
TRBV3-1/TRBV3-2	TRBJ2-6	ASSQWAVTGDSGANVLT
TRBV29-1	TRBJ1-2	SVPGQGAFGYT
TRBV7-8	TRBJ1-5	ASSWDLLGAGDNQPQH
TRBV5-1	TRBJ1-1	ASSSLVGRTGHLSEAF
TRBV12-5	TRBJ1-1	ASGLDPGVSRTLTEAF
TRBV4-2	TRBJ2-1	ASSQGQGALAGGYNEQF
TRBV27	TRBJ2-1	ASSLAGDIEQF
TRBV18	TRBJ2-5	ASSLTRTAQGETQY
TRBV19	TRBJ1-4	ASSRLRGLTNEKLF
TRBV21-1	TRBJ2-7	ASTPGTGTYEQY
TRBV7-3	TRBJ2-7	ASSLIGPPGEQY
TRBV28	TRBJ1-2	ASSPRTGTSGYT
TRBV4-1	TRBJ2-6	ASSQGPQSGANVLT
TRBV19	TRBJ2-4	ASNPTGAKNIQY
TRBV28	TRBJ1-2	ASSPRTYGYT
TRBV2	TRBJ2-2	ASSEAMGRGTYTGELF
TRBV19	TRBJ2-2	ASSGRGFMTGELF
TRBV6-5	TRBJ2-3	ASNTGGADTQY
TRBV11-3	TRBJ2-1	ASSLTAGDYNEQF
TRBV28	TRBJ1-1	ASSLSGPEAF
TRBV29-1	TRBJ2-3	SVDGVRGDTQY
TRBV9	TRBJ2-1	ASSVRLAGGDEQF
TRBV9	TRBJ2-1	ASSPGEGSYNEQF
TRBV23-1	TRBJ1-5	ASSQPLSNQPQH
TRBV5-1	TRBJ1-6	ASSLRDRVYSPLH
TRBV28	TRBJ2-1	ASRTGVTTRSYNEQF
TRBV18	TRBJ1-5	ASSPPGQAIGTQPQH
TRBV4-1	TRBJ2-7	ASSQEGTGTYYEQY
TRBV7-8	TRBJ2-7	ASSLVEGQFYEQY
TRBV14	TRBJ2-7	ASNWNRGAYEQY
TRBV28	TRBJ2-1	ASSSGGTYNEQF
TRBV6-4	TRBJ2-1	ASSDSGGEQF
TRBV7-2	TRBJ2-7	ASSLDFTGEQY
TRBV28	TRBJ2-7	ASSSTGTAGYEQY
TRBV28	TRBJ2-1	ASLFYNEQF